The clone carrying this T cell receptor beta chain was seen more than once but under ten times. The antigen is undetermined. This sample is part of a study of T-cell memory formation after mild COVID-19. Across the whole study: Most TCR clusters belonged to a single donor.

Each CDR3 protein gets one entry after TCRdb re-called the 5' RACE reads with MiXCR. Of a few hundred thousand distinct CDR3 sequences in the sample, 16% were seen once. Whole-study findings and limits: The main location of contracting CD4+ clones was CM and EM, and that of contracting CD8+ clones was EMRA. Day 37-peaking second-wave clones had unconfirmed SARS-CoV-2 specificity.

The germline V and J ends were trimmed by 0 bases and 4 bases, with 6 bases remaining between them. The CDR3 has 14 amino acids. Germline V gene lookup returns CDR1 LGHDT and CDR2 YNNKEL (reference sequence). This chain connects TRBV3-1 to TRBJ2-2; unclear D gene. Sequenced material: PBMCs or a T cell subset sorted from them (not recorded which). The TCR sequence derives from a young man who had mild COVID-19 (a few samples of this study predate the infection). Cell type and time point are not known. The CDR3 protein is CASSQDRFTGELFF. CDR3 DNA: TGTGCCAGCAGCCAAGACAGATTCACCGGGGAGCTGTTTTTT.